This entry lists 5 T cell receptor beta chains sequenced from one sample in a study of identical twins. TCRdb reprocessed the 5' RACE reads via MiXCR and lists one record per CDR3 protein. The sample carries roughly 720,000 distinct CDR3 sequences, around a sixth recorded once. The same sample was also used in a study of T cells expressing NK-cell markers.

The sample consisted of PBMCs. Source of these receptors: a woman younger than 35 in good health.

The genes are TRBV20-1 and TRBJ2-7, with 7 bases identical to TRBD2. J lost 11 bases, V lost 7 bases, and 17 bases had no gene match. CDR1 DFQATT and CDR2 SNEGSKA come from the germline V gene (reference sequence). CDR3 length: 13 residues. The CDR3 loop is CSVPNLAAASEYF. The CDR3 DNA reads TGCAGTGTCCCAAACCTAGCGGCCGCCTCGGAGTACTTC.

The CDR3 is CASSPTGDEAFF. For the CDR3, the DNA is TGTGCCAGCAGTCCGACAGGGGATGAAGCTTTCTTT. The chain uses TRBV6-1 and TRBJ1-1; 8 bases align to TRBD1. The CDR3 is 12 amino acids. In germline, CDR1 is MNHNS, CDR2 SASEGT. With 5 bases clipped from V and 7 bases from J, the junction kept 3 bases outside the gene matches.

The chain is built from TRBV5-1 and TRBJ2-2; D is undetermined. The CDR3 covers 15 residues. Germline CDR1 reads SGHRS; CDR2 reads YFSETQ. V was shortened by 0 bases and J by 5 bases, with 11 bases between the two germline ends. CDR3 region: CASSLGLRGTGELFF. CDR3 coding DNA: TGCGCCAGCAGCTTGGGACTCCGCGGAACCGGGGAGCTGTTTTTT. Full variable domain (missing parts from reference TRBV5-1 and TRBJ2-2): KAGVTQTPRYLIKTRGQQVTLSCSPISGHRSVSWYQQTPGQGLQFLFEYFSETQRNKGNFPGRFSGRQFSNSRSEMNVSTLELGDSALYLCASSLGLRGTGELFFGEGSRLTVL.

The V gene is TRBV4-1, the J gene TRBJ1-5; TRBD1 aligns across 9 bases. The CDR3 length is 16 residues. CDR1 is MGHRA and CDR2 is YSYEKL in the germline V gene. The junction had 8 bases not matched to a gene; V was cut back by 1 base and J by 7 bases. The CDR3: CASSQGRTGELQPQHF. CDR3 in DNA: TGCGCCAGCAGCCAAGGCAGGACAGGGGAACTACAGCCCCAGCATTTT.

The table lists this clonotype with a few counts. The chain joins TRBV29-1 to TRBJ2-1, with 9 bases that match TRBD2. The V gene end was trimmed by 0 bases and the J gene end by 7 bases; junction bases not matched to a gene: 4. The CDR3 covers 14 residues. Germline V gene data show CDR1 as SQVTM and CDR2 as ANQGSEA. The DNA for the CDR3 is TGCAGCGTTGAAGAAGGGACTAGCTGGAATGAGCAGTTCTTC. Protein: CSVEEGTSWNEQFF.